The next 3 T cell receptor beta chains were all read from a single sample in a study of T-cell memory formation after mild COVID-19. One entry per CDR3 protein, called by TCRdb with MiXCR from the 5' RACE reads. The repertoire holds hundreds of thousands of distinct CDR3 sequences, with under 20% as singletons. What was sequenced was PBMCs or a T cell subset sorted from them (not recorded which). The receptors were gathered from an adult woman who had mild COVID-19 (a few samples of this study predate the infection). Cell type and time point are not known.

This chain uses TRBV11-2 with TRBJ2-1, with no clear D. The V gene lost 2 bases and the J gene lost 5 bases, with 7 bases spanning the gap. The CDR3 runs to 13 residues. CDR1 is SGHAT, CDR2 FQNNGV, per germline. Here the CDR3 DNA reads TGTGCCAGCAGCTTACTGCGAGACAATGAGCAGTTCTTC. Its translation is CASSLLRDNEQFF.

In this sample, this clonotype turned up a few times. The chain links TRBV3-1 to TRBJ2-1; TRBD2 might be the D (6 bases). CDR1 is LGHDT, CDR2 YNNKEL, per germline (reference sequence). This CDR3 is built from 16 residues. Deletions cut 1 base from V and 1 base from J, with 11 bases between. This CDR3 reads CASSQVPGGSYNEQFF. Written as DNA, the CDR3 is TGTGCCAGCAGCCAAGTGCCTGGGGGGTCCTACAATGAGCAGTTCTTC.

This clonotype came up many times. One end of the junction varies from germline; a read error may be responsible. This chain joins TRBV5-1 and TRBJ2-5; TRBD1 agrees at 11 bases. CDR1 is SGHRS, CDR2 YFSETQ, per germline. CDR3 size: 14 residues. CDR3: CASSLGQGGETQYF. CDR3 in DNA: TGTGCCAGCAGCTTGGGACAGGGGGGAGAGACCCAGTACTTC. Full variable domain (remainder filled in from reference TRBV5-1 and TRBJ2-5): KAGVTQTPRYLIKTRGQQVTLSCSPISGHRSVSWYQQTPGQGLQFLFEYFSETQRNKGNFPGRFSGRQFSNSRSEMNVSTLELGDSALYLCASSLGQGGETQYFGPGTRLLVL.